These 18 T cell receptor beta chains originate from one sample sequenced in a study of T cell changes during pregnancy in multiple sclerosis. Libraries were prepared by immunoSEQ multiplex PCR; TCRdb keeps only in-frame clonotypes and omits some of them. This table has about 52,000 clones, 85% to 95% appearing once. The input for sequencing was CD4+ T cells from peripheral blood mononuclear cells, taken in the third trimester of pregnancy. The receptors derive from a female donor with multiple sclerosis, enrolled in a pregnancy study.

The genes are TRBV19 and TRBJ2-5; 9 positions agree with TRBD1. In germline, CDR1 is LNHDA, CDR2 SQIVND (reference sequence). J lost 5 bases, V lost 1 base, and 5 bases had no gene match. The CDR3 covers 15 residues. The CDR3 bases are TGTGCCAGTAGTATAGTCCCGGGACAGGGCGAGACCCAGTACTTC. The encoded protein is CASSIVPGQGETQYF.

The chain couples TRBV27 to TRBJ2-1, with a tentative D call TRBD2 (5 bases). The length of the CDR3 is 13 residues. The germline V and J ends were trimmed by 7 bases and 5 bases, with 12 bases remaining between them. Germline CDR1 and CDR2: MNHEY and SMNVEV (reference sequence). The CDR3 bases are TGTGCCAGCAAGTGGGGAGCAAACAATGAGCAGTTCTTC. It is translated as CASKWGANNEQFF.

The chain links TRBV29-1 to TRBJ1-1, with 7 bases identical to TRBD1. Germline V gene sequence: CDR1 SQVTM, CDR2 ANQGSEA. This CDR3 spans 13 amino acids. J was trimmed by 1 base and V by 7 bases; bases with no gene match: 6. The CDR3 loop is CSASSGGNTEAFF. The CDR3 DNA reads TGCAGCGCCTCATCAGGGGGGAACACTGAAGCTTTCTTT.

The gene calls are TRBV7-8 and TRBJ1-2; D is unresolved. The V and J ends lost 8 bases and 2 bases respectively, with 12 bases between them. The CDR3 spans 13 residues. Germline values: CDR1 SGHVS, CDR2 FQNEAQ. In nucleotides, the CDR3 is TGTGCCAGCCCTGGCTGGGAGAACTATGGCTACACCTTC. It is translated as CASPGWENYGYTF.

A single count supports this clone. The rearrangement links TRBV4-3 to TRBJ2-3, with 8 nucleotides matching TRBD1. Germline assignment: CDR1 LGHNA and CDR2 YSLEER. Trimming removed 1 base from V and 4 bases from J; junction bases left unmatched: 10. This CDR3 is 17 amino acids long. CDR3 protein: CASSQVGQGMFADTQYF. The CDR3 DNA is TGCGCCAGCAGCCAAGTCGGACAGGGAATGTTCGCAGATACGCAGTATTTT.

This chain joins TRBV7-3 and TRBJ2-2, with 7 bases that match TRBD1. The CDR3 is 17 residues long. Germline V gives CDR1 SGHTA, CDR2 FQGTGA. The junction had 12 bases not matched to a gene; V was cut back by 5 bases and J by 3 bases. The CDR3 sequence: CASSPQRQGSYTGELFF. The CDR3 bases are TGTGCCAGCAGCCCGCAGCGACAGGGCTCTTACACCGGGGAGCTGTTTTTT.

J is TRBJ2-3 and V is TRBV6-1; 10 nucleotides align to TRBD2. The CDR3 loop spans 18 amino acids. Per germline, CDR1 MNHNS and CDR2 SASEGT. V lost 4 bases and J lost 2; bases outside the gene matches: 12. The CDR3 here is CASSANTHSGGATDTQYF. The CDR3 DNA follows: TGTGCCAGCAGTGCCAACACTCACAGCGGGGGGGCCACAGATACGCAGTATTTT.

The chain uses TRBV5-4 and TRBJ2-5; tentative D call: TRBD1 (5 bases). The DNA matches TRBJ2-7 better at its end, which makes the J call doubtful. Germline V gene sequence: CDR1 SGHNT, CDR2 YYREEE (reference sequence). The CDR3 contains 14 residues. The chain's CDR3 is CASSLFGRVHEQYF. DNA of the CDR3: TGTGCCAGCAGCTTGTTTGGCAGGGTACACGAGCAGTACTTC.

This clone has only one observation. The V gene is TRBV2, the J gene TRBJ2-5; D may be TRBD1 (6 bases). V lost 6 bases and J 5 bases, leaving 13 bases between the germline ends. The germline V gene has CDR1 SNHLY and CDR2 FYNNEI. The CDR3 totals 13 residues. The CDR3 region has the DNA TGTGCCAGCAGCGAGGGGGACACCGAGACCCAGTACTTC. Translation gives CASSEGDTETQYF.

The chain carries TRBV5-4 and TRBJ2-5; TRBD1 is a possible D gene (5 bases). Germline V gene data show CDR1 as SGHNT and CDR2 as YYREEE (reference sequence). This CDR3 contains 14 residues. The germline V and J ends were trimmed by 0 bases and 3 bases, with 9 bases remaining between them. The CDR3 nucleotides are TGTGCCAGCAGCTTGGAGGGCAGGGAAGAGACCCAGTACTTC. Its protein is CASSLEGREETQYF. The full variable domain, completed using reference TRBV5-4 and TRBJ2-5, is ETGVTQSPTHLIKTRGQQVTLRCSSQSGHNTVSWYQQALGQGPQFIFQYYREEENGRGNFPPRFSGLQFPNYSSELNVNALELDDSALYLCASSLEGREETQYFGPGTRLLVL.

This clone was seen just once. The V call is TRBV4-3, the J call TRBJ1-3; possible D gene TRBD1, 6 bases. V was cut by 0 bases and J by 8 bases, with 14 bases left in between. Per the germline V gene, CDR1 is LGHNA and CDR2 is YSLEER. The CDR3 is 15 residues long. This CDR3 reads CASSQDRQASDTIYF. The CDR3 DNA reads TGCGCCAGCAGCCAAGATAGACAGGCCTCGGACACCATATATTTT.

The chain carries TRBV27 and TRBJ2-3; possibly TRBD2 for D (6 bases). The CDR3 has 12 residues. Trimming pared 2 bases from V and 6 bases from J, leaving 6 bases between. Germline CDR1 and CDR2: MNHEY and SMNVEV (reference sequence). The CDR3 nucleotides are TGTGCCAGCAGTTTAGGGGGGGATACGCAGTATTTT. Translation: CASSLGGDTQYF.

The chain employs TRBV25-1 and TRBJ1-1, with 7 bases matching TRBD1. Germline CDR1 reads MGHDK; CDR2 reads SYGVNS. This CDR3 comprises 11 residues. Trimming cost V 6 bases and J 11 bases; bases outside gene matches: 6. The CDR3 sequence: CASSRGQEAFF. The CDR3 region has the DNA TGTGCCAGCAGCCGAGGACAGGAGGCTTTCTTT.

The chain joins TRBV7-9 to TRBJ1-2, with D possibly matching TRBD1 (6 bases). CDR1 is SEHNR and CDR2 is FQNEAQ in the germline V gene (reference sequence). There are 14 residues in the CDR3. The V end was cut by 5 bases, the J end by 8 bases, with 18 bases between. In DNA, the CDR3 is TGTGCCAGCAGCCATACGGACAGATCAGACGGCTACACCTTC. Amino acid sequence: CASSHTDRSDGYTF.

In DNA, the CDR3 is TGTGCCAGTAGTATCTCACAGGGAGGCTACACCTTC. It is translated as CASSISQGGYTF. This chain joins TRBV19 and TRBJ1-2, with a weak D call TRBD1 (6 bases). The CDR3 runs to 12 residues. CDR1 is LNHDA and CDR2 is SQIVND in the germline V gene (reference sequence). The V end lost 3 bases, the J end lost 8 bases, and 10 bases lay between the germline ends.

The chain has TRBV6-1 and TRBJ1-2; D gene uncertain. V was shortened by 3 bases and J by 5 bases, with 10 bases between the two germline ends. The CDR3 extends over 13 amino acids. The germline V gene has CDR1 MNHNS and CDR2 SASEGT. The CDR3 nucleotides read TGTGCCAGCAGTGATGCGGGGTGGTATGGCTACACCTTC. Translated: CASSDAGWYGYTF.

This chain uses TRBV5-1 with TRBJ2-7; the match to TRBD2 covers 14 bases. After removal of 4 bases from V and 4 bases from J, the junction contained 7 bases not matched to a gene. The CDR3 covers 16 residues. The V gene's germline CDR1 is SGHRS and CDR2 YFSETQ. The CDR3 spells CASSIGTSGGIYEQYF. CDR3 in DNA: TGCGCCAGCAGCATAGGGACTAGCGGGGGAATATACGAGCAGTACTTC.

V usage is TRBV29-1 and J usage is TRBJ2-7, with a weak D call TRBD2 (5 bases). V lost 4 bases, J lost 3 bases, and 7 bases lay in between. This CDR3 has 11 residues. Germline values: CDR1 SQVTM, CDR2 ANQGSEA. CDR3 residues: CSVVTSYEQYF. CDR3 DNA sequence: TGCAGCGTTGTAACTAGCTACGAGCAGTACTTC.